This TCR beta chain originates from a study of blood T cell repertoires in COVID-19. Study-wide background: Italy, Spain and the United States were the sources of the convalescent and acute COVID-19 samples. T cells, B-cell-depleted T cells, or PBMCs supplied cDNA or gDNA.

This clone is a singleton in its sample. The trim removed 6 bases at V and 7 bases at J, leaving 4 bases unmatched. The CDR3 totals 13 residues. Germline V lookup: CDR1 SGHVS, CDR2 FQNEAQ. Clones were sequenced by immunoSEQ multiplex PCR, and TCRdb holds only the in-frame ones, with some missing. The data hold 65,000 to 85,000 clones, with 90% observed a single time. This receptor was obtained from a human donor in a cohort sampled during active COVID-19. The sample consisted of peripheral blood. The chain recombines TRBV7-8 with TRBJ2-1; 9 bases fit TRBD1. In nucleotides, the CDR3 is TGTGCCAGCAGTTGGGGACAGGGTAATGAGCAGTTCTTC. It specifies CASSWGQGNEQFF.